A selection of T cell receptor beta chains follows, all from one sample in a study of PD-1 blockade in classical Hodgkin lymphoma. Measured with immunoSEQ multiplex PCR; TCRdb has only the in-frame clones, and not every one. The table shows around 57,000 clones, with 86% occurring only once. The sequencing used peripheral blood mononuclear cells (PBMCs), collected before the fourth cycle of nivolumab. These receptors all come from a human donor with classical Hodgkin lymphoma. Each CDR3 is given without its conserved first and last residue.

V gene	J gene	CDR3 protein
TRBV7-3	TRBJ2-3	ASSPHRGSTQY
TRBV2	TRBJ1-5	ASQTGTGVRNQPQH
TRBV4-1	TRBJ2-7	ASSHRQGTYEQY
TRBV10-3	TRBJ1-1	AISALDRNTEAF
TRBV7-2	TRBJ1-2	ASSFPGNYGYT
TRBV5-1	TRBJ2-3	ASSRTGRGTDTQY
TRBV19	TRBJ1-5	ASSFGSTRDQPQH
TRBV4-2	TRBJ2-1	ASSQDYTYEQF
TRBV10-1	TRBJ1-2	ASSPDRGSNYGYT
TRBV7-2	TRBJ1-2	ASSPGGGRGNYGYT